Below are 19 T cell receptor beta chains sequenced from a single sample in a study of identical twins. TCRdb re-called the 5' RACE reads with MiXCR, one entry per CDR3 protein. The sample carries roughly 750,000 distinct CDR3 sequences, about 20% recorded once. The sample was also linked to a second study, of T cells expressing NK-cell markers.

Sequenced material: PBMCs. All receptors derive from a woman aged 18-30 years in good health.

The rearrangement joins TRBV12-3 or TRBV12-4 to TRBJ1-5; D call uncertain. The germline V and J ends were trimmed by 2 bases and 2 bases, with 10 bases remaining between them. This CDR3 region has 15 residues. CDR3 residues: CASSLRGNGNQPQHF. In nucleotides, the CDR3 is TGTGCCAGCAGTTTACGGGGTAATGGCAATCAGCCCCAGCATTTT.

This clonotype was counted once. The V and J genes are TRBV23-1 and TRBJ2-2, with TRBD1 identical over 7 bases. TRBV23-1 is an ORF for which the function is uncertain. This CDR3 is built from 16 residues. V shed 0 bases and J 6 bases; nucleotides not matched to a gene: 7. The CDR3 loop reads CASSQSDRNFAGELFF. CDR3 nucleotides: TGCGCCAGCAGTCAATCGGACAGGAATTTCGCCGGGGAGCTGTTTTTT.

In this sample, this clonotype turned up a few times. The rearrangement links TRBV20-1 to TRBJ1-5; 7 bases match TRBD1. In germline, CDR1 is DFQATT, CDR2 SNEGSKA (reference sequence). With V trimmed by 0 bases and J by 9 bases, 17 bases remained unmatched. This CDR3 has 17 residues. The CDR3 nucleotides are TGCAGTGCTAGAGATCGTAGAGGAGGGGGCCTCATCATGCCCCAGCATTTT. Residues: CSARDRRGGGLIMPQHF.

The CDR3 region is CASSQDWLAGVYWETQYF. The CDR3 nucleotides read TGCGCCAGCAGCCAAGATTGGCTAGCGGGAGTATATTGGGAGACCCAGTACTTC. The chain uses TRBV4-3 and TRBJ2-5; TRBD2 aligns across 10 bases. The germline CDR1 and CDR2 sequences are LGHNA and YSLEER. The CDR3 is 18 amino acids. Germline trimming cut 0 bases from V and 5 bases from J; bases unmatched to any gene: 12.

The V gene is TRBV15, the J gene TRBJ1-2; D ambiguous. V shed 0 bases and J shed 5 bases, with 7 bases lying between them. The CDR3 is 13 residues long. Germline assignment: CDR1 LNHNV and CDR2 YYDKDF (reference sequence). The CDR3 DNA sequence: TGTGCCACCAGCAGAGATCTGGGATATGGCTACACCTTC. This translates into CATSRDLGYGYTF.

The V gene is TRBV27, the J gene TRBJ2-3, with 10 bases identical to TRBD2. V was pared by 6 bases and J by 2 bases, with 11 bases of the junction left unmatched. Germline lookup yields CDR1 MNHEY and CDR2 SMNVEV (reference sequence). The CDR3 runs to 17 residues. The CDR3 coding sequence is TGTGCCAGCAGCCCGGAGCGGGAGGGCCTTTACACAGATACGCAGTATTTT. Translation gives CASSPEREGLYTDTQYF.

This clonotype has more than one count but fewer than ten. The chain uses TRBV5-1 and TRBJ2-1; no clear D gene. The CDR3 is 15 amino acids. Germline loops: CDR1 SGHRS, CDR2 YFSETQ. V was shortened by 1 base and J by 0 bases, with 8 bases between the two germline ends. CDR3 DNA sequence: TGCGCCAGCAGCTTGTTGGAAAGCTCCTACAATGAGCAGTTCTTC. It specifies CASSLLESSYNEQFF. Full variable domain (rest looked up from reference TRBV5-1 and TRBJ2-1): KAGVTQTPRYLIKTRGQQVTLSCSPISGHRSVSWYQQTPGQGLQFLFEYFSETQRNKGNFPGRFSGRQFSNSRSEMNVSTLELGDSALYLCASSLLESSYNEQFFGPGTRLTVL.

On this clonotype: A clone one base away is much larger, so this may be a read error. V and J are TRBV27 and TRBJ2-3; D remains unclear. The CDR3 spans 12 residues. V was shortened by 8 bases and J by 0 bases, with 6 bases between the two germline ends. In germline, CDR1 is MNHEY, CDR2 SMNVEV (reference sequence). The CDR3 DNA reads as TGTGCCAGCGGACCTAGCACAGATACGCAGTATTTT. It codes for CASGPSTDTQYF.

The chain couples TRBV7-2 to TRBJ1-4, with 7 bases identical to TRBD1. The V segment lost 5 bases and the J segment 8 bases; nucleotides outside the gene matches: 8. This CDR3 is 14 amino acids long. CDR1 and CDR2 (germline): SGHTA, FQGNSA. For the CDR3, the DNA is TGTGCCAGCAGCCAGAGACAGGGAGCCGAAAAACTGTTTTTT. It translates to CASSQRQGAEKLFF. Supplemented by reference TRBV7-2 and TRBJ1-4, the full variable domain reads GAGVSQSPSNKVTEKGKDVELRCDPISGHTALYWYRQSLGQGLEFLIYFQGNSAPDKSGLPSDRFSAERTGGSVSTLTIQRTQQEDSAVYLCASSQRQGAEKLFFGSGTQLSVL.

This clonotype showed up just a few times. The rearrangement joins TRBV20-1 to TRBJ2-3, with 7 bases that match TRBD2. Germline V lookup: CDR1 DFQATT, CDR2 SNEGSKA (reference sequence). Trimming cost V 2 bases and J 3 bases; bases outside gene matches: 2. The CDR3 length is 13 residues. The CDR3 DNA reads TGCAGTGCTAGATGGGAGGGGACAGATACGCAGTATTTT. Translating gives CSARWEGTDTQYF.

In this sample, this clonotype turned up many times. The chain couples TRBV9 to TRBJ1-1; weak D call: TRBD1 (5 bases). CDR3 length: 15 amino acids. The germline V gene encodes CDR1 SGDLS and CDR2 YYNGEE. The V and J ends lost 3 bases and 0 bases respectively, with 12 bases between them. CDR3 in DNA: TGTGCCAGCAGCGGAGGGACCTTCTTGAACACTGAAGCTTTCTTT. As protein: CASSGGTFLNTEAFF. Using reference TRBV9 and TRBJ1-1 for the parts outside the CDR3, the full variable domain is DSGVTQTPKHLITATGQRVTLRCSPRSGDLSVYWYQQSLDQGLQFLIQYYNGEERAKGNILERFSAQQFPDLHSELNLSSLELGDSALYFCASSGGTFLNTEAFFGQGTRLTVV.

The rearrangement joins TRBV6-1 to TRBJ1-1, with D possibly being TRBD1 (5 bases). CDR1 and CDR2 (germline): MNHNS, SASEGT. There are 12 residues in the CDR3. The V end lost 7 bases, the J end lost 3 bases, and 9 bases lay between the germline ends. The CDR3 DNA follows: TGTGCCAGCATGGGGGTATACACTGAAGCTTTCTTT. This codes for CASMGVYTEAFF.

This clonotype was detected a few times. V and J are TRBV29-1 and TRBJ1-1, with D perhaps matching TRBD1 (6 bases). The germline CDR1 and CDR2 sequences are SQVTM and ANQGSEA. This CDR3 has 14 amino acids. The V end was cut by 6 bases, the J end by 0 bases, with 14 bases between. CDR3 amino acids: CSVKSGHMNTEAFF. The DNA of the CDR3 is TGCAGCGTGAAGTCGGGACATATGAACACTGAAGCTTTCTTT. The full variable domain, in which reference TRBV29-1 and TRBJ1-1 provide the parts outside the CDR3, is SAVISQKPSRDICQRGTSLTIQCQVDSQVTMMFWYRQQPGQSLTLIATANQGSEATYESGFVIDKFPISRPNLTFSTLTVSNMSPEDSSIYLCSVKSGHMNTEAFFGQGTRLTVV.

The genes are TRBV5-4 and TRBJ2-1, with 7 bases lining up with TRBD2. CDR3 length: 16 amino acids. V trimming: 1 base; J trimming: 7 bases; junction bases outside the gene matches: 11. Germline V gene sequence: CDR1 SGHNT, CDR2 YYREEE (reference sequence). CDR3 residues: CASSLLSAGVRNEQFF. The CDR3 DNA sequence: TGTGCCAGCAGCTTGTTATCGGCGGGAGTACGTAATGAGCAGTTCTTC.

This clonotype was found a few times. The chain combines TRBV7-9 with TRBJ1-1; D not resolved. Germline CDR1 and CDR2: SEHNR and FQNEAQ (reference sequence). The CDR3 covers 14 residues. V was shortened by 2 bases and J by 4 bases, with 11 bases between the two germline ends. The chain's CDR3 is CASSLHPISTEAFF. The CDR3 DNA reads as TGTGCCAGCAGCTTACACCCGATTAGCACTGAAGCTTTCTTT. Full variable domain (outside the CDR3, taken from reference TRBV7-9 and TRBJ1-1): DTGVSQNPRHKITKRGQNVTFRCDPISEHNRLYWYRQTLGQGPEFLTYFQNEAQLEKSRLLSDRFSAERPKGSFSTLEIQRTEQGDSAMYLCASSLHPISTEAFFGQGTRLTVV.

The V call is TRBV20-1, the J call TRBJ1-3, with a weak D call TRBD1 (6 bases). The CDR3 has 13 residues. Trimming took 3 bases from V and 4 from J, leaving 10 bases between them. Germline assignment: CDR1 DFQATT and CDR2 SNEGSKA (reference sequence). CDR3 residues: CSARTGYGNTIYF. The CDR3 bases are TGCAGTGCTAGGACAGGCTACGGAAACACCATATATTTT.

This clonotype has a handful of counts. V and J are TRBV6-1 and TRBJ1-1; tentative D call: TRBD1 (5 bases). CDR1 is MNHNS and CDR2 is SASEGT in the germline V gene. Trimming took off 6 bases at V and 1 base at J, with 15 bases between the two ends. The CDR3 runs 15 residues. CDR3 residues: CASRTWEGKNTEAFF. CDR3 nucleotides: TGTGCCAGCAGGACCTGGGAGGGGAAGAACACTGAAGCTTTCTTT.

The chain couples TRBV6-1 to TRBJ1-5; TRBD1 aligns across 8 bases. V shed 6 bases, J shed 4 bases, and the junction held 2 bases outside the gene matches. The CDR3 is made up of 13 amino acids. Germline assignment: CDR1 MNHNS and CDR2 SASEGT. The CDR3 sequence: CASRHRGNQPQHF. In nucleotides, the CDR3 is TGTGCCAGCAGACACAGGGGGAATCAGCCCCAGCATTTT.

In its sample, this clonotype was seen a few times. The V and J genes are TRBV9 and TRBJ1-2; D gene uncertain. Germline CDR1 reads SGDLS; CDR2 reads YYNGEE. Trimming removed 3 bases from V and 0 bases from J, with 12 bases in between. The CDR3 consists of 15 residues. The chain's CDR3 is CASSALTYTNYGYTF. CDR3 DNA: TGTGCCAGCAGCGCCCTAACGTATACTAACTATGGCTACACCTTC.